The clone carrying this T cell receptor (beta chain) ranks as large (0.1 to 1%). The antigen is unknown. Germline and genes here are mouse. The read halts 1 residue ahead of the CDR3 end, with the missing end drawn from the germline J gene. These data belong to a study of tissue T cells after allogeneic stem cell transplantation. Notes on the study in general: Shared clones across patients were few; motif clustering revealed tissue-specific shared signatures.

Profiled with immunoSEQ multiplex PCR; TCRdb holds only in-frame clones, not every one. The sample holds some 5,000 clones, nearly 40% seen once. Time point in this sample: mouse harvest day 14 after allogeneic transplant. Tail vein injection delivered 10^7 T-cell-depleted bone marrow cells and 10^6 splenic CD5+ T cells. This CDR3 is 14 amino acids long. The germline V gene encodes CDR1 SNHLY and CDR2 FYNGKV (reference sequence). V trimming: 4 bases; J trimming: 4 bases; junction bases outside the gene matches: 3. Sequencing input: gut tissue. This sequence originates from a female BALB/c mouse given C57BL/6 T cells with graft-versus-host disease after an allogeneic hematopoietic cell transplant. The chain joins TRBV3 to TRBJ1-5; 8 positions agree with TRBD1. The sequenced CDR3 bases are TGTGCCAGCAGCTCCCGGGACAGGAACCAGGCTCCGCTT. It yields the protein CASSSRDRNQAPL. The whole CDR3 protein is CASSSRDRNQAPLF.